This record concerns one T cell receptor (beta chain) sequence. Its specificity is not known. The sample comes from a study of blood T cells in healthy people across ages. Study-wide background: Roughly one uniquely barcoded beta molecule per two T cells was captured. Study findings and constraints: Calculation of diversity from one million T cells yielded estimates considered to be underestimates. PBMCs that were unsorted prevented a conclusive naive versus antigen-experienced comparison.

CDR3 length equals 19 residues. J was trimmed by 7 bases and V by 6 bases; bases with no gene match: 22. Germline assignment: CDR1 SNHLY and CDR2 FYNNEI. A second roughly 6 to 12 cycle PCR used barcoded and J-beta primers. In TCRdb, the 5' RACE reads were re-called with MiXCR into one record per CDR3 protein. The data contain 600,000 to 650,000 distinct CDR3 sequences, roughly 58% of them singletons. Each donor was a healthy Caucasian individual from Russia, aged about 6 to 100. The J gene is TRBJ2-7, the V gene TRBV2; 12 nucleotides match TRBD2. This receptor was obtained from a man aged 55 to 70 in good health. The specimen was blood. The CDR3 nucleotides are TGTGCCAGCAGGGGGACTAGCGGGCGCGCACGGACTCCCTACAATGAGCAGTACTTC. It translates to CASRGTSGRARTPYNEQYF.